This TCR beta chain was identified in a study of blood T cells in healthy people across ages. Primers used in a second PCR of roughly 6 to 12 cycles were a sample-barcoded 5' primer and a J-beta primer mix. TCRdb fed the 5' RACE reads into MiXCR, producing one record per CDR3 protein. In the table there are fewer than 950,000 distinct CDR3 sequences, 35% to 40% of which are singletons. The TCR sequence derives from a man between 18 and 35 years old in good health. Source material: blood.

The CDR3 here is CASSEERWGEQYF. The CDR3 nucleotides read TGTGCCAGCAGTGAGGAGCGGTGGGGCGAGCAGTACTTC. The chain recombines TRBV2 with TRBJ2-5; perhaps TRBD2 as D (5 bases). The J call is uncertain, as TRBJ2-7 better fits the DNA end. This CDR3 is 13 amino acids long. The germline CDR1 and CDR2 sequences are SNHLY and FYNNEI.